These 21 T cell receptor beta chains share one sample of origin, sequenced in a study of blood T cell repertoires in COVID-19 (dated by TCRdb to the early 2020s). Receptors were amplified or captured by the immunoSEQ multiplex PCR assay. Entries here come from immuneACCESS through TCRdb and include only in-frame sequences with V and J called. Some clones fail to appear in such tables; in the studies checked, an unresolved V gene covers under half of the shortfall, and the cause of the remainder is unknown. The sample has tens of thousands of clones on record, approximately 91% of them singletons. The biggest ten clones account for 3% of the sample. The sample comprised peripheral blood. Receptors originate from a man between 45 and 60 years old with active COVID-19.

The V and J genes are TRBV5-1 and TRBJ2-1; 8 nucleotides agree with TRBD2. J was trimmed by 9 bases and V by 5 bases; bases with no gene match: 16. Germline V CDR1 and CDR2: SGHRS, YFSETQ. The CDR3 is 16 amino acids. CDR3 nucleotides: TGCGCCAGCAGTCATGCCCGAGCGGGGGCCAGGGGTGAGCAGTTCTTC. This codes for CASSHARAGARGEQFF.

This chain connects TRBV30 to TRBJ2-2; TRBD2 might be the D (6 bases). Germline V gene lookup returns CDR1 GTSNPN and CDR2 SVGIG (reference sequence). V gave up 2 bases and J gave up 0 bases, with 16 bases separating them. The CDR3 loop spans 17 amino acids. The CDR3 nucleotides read TGTGCCTGGAGTCTAAGGCGTCCTAGCGCGAACACCGGGGAGCTGTTTTTT. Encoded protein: CAWSLRRPSANTGELFF.

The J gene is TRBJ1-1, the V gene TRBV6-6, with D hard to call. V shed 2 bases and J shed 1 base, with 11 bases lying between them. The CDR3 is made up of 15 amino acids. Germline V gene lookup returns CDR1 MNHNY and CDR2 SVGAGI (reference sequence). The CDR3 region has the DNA TGTGCCAGCAGTTACAGTGCCAGATCGAACACTGAAGCTTTCTTT. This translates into CASSYSARSNTEAFF.

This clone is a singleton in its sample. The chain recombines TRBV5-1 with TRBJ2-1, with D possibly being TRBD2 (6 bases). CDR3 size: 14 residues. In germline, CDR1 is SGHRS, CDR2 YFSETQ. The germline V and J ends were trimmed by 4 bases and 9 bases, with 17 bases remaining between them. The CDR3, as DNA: TGCGCCAGCAGCCAAACAGGAGGGCCGATTGAGCAGTTCTTC. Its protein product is CASSQTGGPIEQFF.

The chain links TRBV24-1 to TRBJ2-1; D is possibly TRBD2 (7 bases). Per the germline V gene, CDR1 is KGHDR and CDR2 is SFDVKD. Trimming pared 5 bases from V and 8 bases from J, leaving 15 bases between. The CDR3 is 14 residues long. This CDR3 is CATSGPGGGDEQFF. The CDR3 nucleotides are TGTGCCACCAGTGGACCGGGGGGCGGGGATGAGCAGTTCTTC.

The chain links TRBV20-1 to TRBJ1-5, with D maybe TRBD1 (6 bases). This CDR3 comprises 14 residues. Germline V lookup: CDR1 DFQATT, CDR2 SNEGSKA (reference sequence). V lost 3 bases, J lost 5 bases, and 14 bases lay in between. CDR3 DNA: TGCAGTGCTAGTCCCGGCGGGGGCTATCAGCCCCAGCATTTT. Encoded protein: CSASPGGGYQPQHF.

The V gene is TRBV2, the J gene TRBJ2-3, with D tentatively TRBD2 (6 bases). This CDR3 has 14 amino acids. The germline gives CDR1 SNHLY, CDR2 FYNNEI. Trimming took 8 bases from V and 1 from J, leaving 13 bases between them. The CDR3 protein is CASALATGTDTQYF. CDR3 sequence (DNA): TGTGCCAGCGCTCTAGCGACCGGCACAGATACGCAGTATTTT.

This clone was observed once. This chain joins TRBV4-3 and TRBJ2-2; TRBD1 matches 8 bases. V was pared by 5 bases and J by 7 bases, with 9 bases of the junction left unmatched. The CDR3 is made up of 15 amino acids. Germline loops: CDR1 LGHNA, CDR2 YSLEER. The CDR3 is CASSGQGGGDGELFF. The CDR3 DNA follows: TGCGCCAGCAGCGGACAGGGAGGAGGCGACGGGGAGCTGTTTTTT.

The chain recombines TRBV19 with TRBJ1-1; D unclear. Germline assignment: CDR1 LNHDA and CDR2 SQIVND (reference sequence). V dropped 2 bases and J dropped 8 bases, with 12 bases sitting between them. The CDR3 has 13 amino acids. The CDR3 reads CASSISPGREAFF. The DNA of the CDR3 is TGTGCCAGTAGTATATCTCCGGGGAGGGAAGCTTTCTTT.

The CDR3 loop reads CASSEVAEQYV. As DNA, the CDR3 is TGTGCCAGCAGTGAAGTGGCCGAGCAGTACGTC. The chain recombines TRBV2 with TRBJ2-7; D ambiguous. Trimming took 1 base from V and 6 from J, leaving 4 bases between them. The CDR3 runs 11 residues. Per the germline V gene, CDR1 is SNHLY and CDR2 is FYNNEI.

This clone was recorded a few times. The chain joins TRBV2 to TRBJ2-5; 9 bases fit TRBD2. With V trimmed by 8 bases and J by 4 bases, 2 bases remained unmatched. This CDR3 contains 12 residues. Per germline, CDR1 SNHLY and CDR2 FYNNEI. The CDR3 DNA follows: TGTGCCAGCGCTAGCGGGGTAGAGACCCAGTACTTC. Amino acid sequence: CASASGVETQYF.

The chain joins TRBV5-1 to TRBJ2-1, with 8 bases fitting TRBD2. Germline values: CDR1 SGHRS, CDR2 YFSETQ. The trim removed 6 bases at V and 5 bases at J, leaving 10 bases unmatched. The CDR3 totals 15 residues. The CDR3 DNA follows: TGCGCCAGCACCCCCGGGCTAGCGGGCGACAATGAGCAGTTCTTC. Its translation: CASTPGLAGDNEQFF.

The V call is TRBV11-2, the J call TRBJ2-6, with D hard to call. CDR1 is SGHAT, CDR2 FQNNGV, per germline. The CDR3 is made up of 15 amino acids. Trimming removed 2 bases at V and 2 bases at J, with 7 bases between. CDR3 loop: CASSLNNAGANVLTF. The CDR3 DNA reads TGTGCCAGCAGCTTAAATAATGCTGGGGCCAACGTCCTGACTTTC.

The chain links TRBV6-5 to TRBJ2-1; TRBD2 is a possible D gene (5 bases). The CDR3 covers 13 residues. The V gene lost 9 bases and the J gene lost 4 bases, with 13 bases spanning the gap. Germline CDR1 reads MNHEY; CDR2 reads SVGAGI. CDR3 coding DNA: TGTGCCAGGTCGATCCGGGGTTACAATGAGCAGTTCTTC. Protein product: CARSIRGYNEQFF.

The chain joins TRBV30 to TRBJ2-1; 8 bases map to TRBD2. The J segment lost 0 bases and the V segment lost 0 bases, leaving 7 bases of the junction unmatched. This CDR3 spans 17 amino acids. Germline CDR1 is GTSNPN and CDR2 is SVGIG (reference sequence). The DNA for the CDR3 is TGTGCCTGGAGTGTACGCGGGACTAGAAGCTCCTACAATGAGCAGTTCTTC. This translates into CAWSVRGTRSSYNEQFF.

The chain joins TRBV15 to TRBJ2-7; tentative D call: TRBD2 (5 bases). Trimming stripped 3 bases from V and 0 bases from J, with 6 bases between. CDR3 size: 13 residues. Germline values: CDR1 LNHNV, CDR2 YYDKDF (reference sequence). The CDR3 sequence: CATSSRDSYEQYV. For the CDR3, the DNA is TGTGCCACCAGCAGTCGGGACTCCTACGAGCAGTACGTC.

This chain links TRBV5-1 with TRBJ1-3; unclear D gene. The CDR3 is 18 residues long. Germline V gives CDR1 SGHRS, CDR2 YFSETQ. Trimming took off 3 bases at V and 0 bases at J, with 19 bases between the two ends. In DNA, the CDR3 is TGCGCCAGCAGCTCAGGTACCGGGAGTGGAAACTCTGGAAACACCATATATTTT. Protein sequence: CASSSGTGSGNSGNTIYF.

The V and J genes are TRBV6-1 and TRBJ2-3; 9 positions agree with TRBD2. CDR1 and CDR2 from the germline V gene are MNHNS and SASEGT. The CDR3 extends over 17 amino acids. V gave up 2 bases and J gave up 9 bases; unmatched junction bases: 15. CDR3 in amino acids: CASSELVAGASQGTQYF. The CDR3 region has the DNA TGTGCCAGCAGTGAATTGGTAGCGGGGGCCTCCCAAGGCACGCAGTATTTT.

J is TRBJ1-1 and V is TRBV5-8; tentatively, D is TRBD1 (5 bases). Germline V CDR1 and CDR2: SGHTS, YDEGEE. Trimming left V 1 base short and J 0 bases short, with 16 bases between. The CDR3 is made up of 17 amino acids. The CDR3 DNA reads TGTGCCAGCAGCTTGAACGTCAGGGCCGTCTTGAACACTGAAGCTTTCTTT. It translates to CASSLNVRAVLNTEAFF.

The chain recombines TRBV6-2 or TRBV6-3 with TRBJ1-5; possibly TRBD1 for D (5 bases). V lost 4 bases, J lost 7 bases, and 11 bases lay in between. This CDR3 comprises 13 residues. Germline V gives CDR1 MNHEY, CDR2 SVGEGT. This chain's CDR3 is CASSWSGGQPQHF. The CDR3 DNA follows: TGTGCCAGCAGTTGGAGCGGGGGGCAGCCCCAGCATTTT.

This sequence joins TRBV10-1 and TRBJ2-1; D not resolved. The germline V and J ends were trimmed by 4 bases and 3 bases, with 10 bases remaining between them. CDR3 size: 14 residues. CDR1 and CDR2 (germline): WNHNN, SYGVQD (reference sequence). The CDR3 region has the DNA TGCGCCAGCAGTGTGGGCAGAAACTACAATGAGCAGTTCTTC. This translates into CASSVGRNYNEQFF.